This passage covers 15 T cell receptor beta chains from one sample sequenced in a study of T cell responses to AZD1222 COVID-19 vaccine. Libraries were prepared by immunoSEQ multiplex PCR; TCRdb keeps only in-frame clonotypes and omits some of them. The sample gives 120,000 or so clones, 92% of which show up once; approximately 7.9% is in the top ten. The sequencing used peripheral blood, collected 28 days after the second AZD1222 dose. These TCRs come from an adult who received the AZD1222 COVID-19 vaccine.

DNA of the CDR3: TGCGCCAGCTCCATCACGGGACAGGGGCCTAATGAAAAACTGTTTTTT. Protein: CASSITGQGPNEKLFF. The V gene is TRBV5-1, the J gene TRBJ1-4; the match to TRBD1 covers 10 bases. CDR1 and CDR2 from the germline V gene are SGHRS and YFSETQ. This CDR3 contains 16 residues. V was clipped by 7 bases and J by 3 bases; unmatched bases: 9.

DNA for the CDR3: TGTGCCAGTAGTGGGGGCCACTATGGCTACACCTTC. It specifies CASSGGHYGYTF. The chain carries TRBV19 and TRBJ1-2; a weak D match, TRBD1 (6 bases). Germline-derived CDR1 and CDR2 are LNHDA and SQIVND (reference sequence). There are 12 residues in the CDR3. The V end lost 5 bases, the J end lost 3 bases, and 7 bases lay between the germline ends.

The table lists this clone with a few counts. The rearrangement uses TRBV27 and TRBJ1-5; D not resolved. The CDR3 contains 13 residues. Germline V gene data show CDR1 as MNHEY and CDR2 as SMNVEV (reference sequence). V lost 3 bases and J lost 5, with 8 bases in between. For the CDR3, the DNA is TGTGCCAGCAGTTTTTGGAGTGATCAGCCCCAGCATTTT. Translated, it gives CASSFWSDQPQHF.

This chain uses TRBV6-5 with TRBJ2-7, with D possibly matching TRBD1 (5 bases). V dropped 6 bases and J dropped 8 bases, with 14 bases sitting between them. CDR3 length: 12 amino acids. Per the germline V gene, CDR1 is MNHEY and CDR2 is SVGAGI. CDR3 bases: TGTGCCAGCAGCGCCCCTGACAGAAAGCAGTACTTC. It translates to CASSAPDRKQYF.

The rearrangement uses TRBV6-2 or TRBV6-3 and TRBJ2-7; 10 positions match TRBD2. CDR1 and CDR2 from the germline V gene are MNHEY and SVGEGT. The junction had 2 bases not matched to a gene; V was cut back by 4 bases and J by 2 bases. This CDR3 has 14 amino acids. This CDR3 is CASSFLAGAYEQYF. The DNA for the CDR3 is TGTGCCAGCAGTTTCCTAGCGGGAGCCTACGAGCAGTACTTC.

The CDR3 DNA reads as TGTGCCAGCAGTATAGGACAGGGGATAAACATTCAGTACTTC. Its protein is CASSIGQGINIQYF. The chain has TRBV6-5 and TRBJ2-4; 9 bases align to TRBD1. The CDR3 has 14 amino acids. The trim removed 5 bases at V and 6 bases at J, leaving 5 bases unmatched. The germline V gene has CDR1 MNHEY and CDR2 SVGAGI.

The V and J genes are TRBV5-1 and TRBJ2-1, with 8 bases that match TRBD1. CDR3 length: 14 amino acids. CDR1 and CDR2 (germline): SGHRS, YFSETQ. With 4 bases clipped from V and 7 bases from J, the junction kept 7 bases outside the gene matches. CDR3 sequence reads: CASSGGTGGNEQFF. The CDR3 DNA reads TGCGCCAGCAGCGGCGGGACAGGTGGGAATGAGCAGTTCTTC.

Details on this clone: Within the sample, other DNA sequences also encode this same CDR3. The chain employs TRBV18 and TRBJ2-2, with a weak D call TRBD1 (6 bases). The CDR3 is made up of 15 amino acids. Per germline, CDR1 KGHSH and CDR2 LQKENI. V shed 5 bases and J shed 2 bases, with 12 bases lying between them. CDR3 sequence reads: CASSSRQANTGELFF. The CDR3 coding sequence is TGTGCCAGCTCATCGAGACAGGCAAACACCGGGGAGCTGTTTTTT.

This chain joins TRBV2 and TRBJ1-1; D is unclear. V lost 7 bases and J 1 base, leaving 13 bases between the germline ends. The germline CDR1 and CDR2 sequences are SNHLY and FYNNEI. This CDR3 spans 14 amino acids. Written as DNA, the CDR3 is TGTGCCAGCACCGGCCACGTTGGGAACACTGAAGCTTTCTTT. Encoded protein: CASTGHVGNTEAFF.

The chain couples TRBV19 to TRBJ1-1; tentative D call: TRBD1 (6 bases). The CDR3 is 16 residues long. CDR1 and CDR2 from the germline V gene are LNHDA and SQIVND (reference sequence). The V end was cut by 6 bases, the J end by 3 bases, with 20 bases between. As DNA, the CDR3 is TGTGCCAGTAGCCCCCTCTCCAGGGGTTGGGACACTGAAGCTTTCTTT. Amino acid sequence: CASSPLSRGWDTEAFF. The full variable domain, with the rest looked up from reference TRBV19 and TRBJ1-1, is DGGITQSPKYLFRKEGQNVTLSCEQNLNHDAMYWYRQDPGQGLRLIYYSQIVNDFQKGDIAEGYSVSREKKESFPLTVTSAQKNPTAFYLCASSPLSRGWDTEAFFGQGTRLTVV.

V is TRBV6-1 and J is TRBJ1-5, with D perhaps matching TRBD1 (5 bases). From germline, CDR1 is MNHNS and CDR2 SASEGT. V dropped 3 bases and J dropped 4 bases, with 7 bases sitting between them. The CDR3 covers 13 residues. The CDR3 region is CASSEGGNQPQHF. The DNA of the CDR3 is TGTGCCAGCAGTGAGGGGGGAAATCAGCCCCAGCATTTT.

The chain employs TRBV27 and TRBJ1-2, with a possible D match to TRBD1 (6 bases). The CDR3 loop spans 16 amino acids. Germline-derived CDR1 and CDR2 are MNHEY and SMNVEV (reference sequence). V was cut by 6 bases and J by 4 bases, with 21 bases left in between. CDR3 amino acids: CASSPSEGELFYGYTF. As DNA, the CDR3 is TGTGCCAGCAGCCCATCCGAGGGGGAACTTTTCTATGGCTACACCTTC.

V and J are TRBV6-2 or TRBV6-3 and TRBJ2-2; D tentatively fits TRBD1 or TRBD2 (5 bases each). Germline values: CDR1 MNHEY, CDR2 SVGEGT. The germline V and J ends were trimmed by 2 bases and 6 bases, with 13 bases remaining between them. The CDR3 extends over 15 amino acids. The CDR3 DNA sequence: TGTGCCAGCAGTTACCCTAGGGGAGAAGCCGGGGAGCTGTTTTTT. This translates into CASSYPRGEAGELFF.

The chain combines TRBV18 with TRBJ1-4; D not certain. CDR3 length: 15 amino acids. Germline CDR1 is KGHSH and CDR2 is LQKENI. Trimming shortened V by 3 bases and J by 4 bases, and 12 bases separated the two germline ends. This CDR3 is CASSPGGSGNEKLFF. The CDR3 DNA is TGTGCCAGCTCACCTGGCGGGTCTGGTAATGAAAAACTGTTTTTT.

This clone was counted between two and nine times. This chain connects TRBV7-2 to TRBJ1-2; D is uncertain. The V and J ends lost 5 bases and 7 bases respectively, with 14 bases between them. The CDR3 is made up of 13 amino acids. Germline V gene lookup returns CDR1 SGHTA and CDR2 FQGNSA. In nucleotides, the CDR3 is TGTGCCAGCAGCCACGGGAACGTCGGTGGCTACACCTTC. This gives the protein CASSHGNVGGYTF.